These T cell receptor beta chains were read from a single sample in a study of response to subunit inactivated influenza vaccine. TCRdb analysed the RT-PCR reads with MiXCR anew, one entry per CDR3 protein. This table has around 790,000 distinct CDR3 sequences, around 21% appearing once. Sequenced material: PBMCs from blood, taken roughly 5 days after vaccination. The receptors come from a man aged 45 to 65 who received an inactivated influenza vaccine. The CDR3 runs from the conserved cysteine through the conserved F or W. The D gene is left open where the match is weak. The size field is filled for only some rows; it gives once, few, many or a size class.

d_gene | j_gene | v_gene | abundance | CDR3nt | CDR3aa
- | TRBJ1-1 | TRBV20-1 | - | TGCAGTGCTAGGGTGTGGGGTGCTTTGAACACTGAAGCTTTCTTT | CSARVWGALNTEAFF
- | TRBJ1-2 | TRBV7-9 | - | TGTGCCAGCTCCAGAGGCTTGGATGGCTACACCTTC | CASSRGLDGYTF
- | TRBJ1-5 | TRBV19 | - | TGTGCCAGTAGTCCAAGGGACGGGAGCAATCAGCCCCAGCATTTT | CASSPRDGSNQPQHF
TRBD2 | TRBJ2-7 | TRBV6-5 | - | TGTGCCAGCAGTTCTATAGCGGGAGTCGGGTACGAGCAGTACTTC | CASSSIAGVGYEQYF
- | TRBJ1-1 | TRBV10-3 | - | TGTGCCATCACTACCCGGGACGGAGCTGAAGCTTTCTTT | CAITTRDGAEAFF
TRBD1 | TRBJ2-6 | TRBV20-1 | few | TGCAGTGCGGAAGGACAGGGCTCGAGCTCTGGGGCCAACGTCCTGACTTTC | CSAEGQGSSSGANVLTF
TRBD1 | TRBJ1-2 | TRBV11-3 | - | TGTGCCAGCAGCAGTACAGGGGGCGTCGGCTACACCTTC | CASSSTGGVGYTF
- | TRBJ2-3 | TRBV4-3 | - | TGCGCCAGCAGCGAAGGGTACAGCACAGATACGCAGTATTTT | CASSEGYSTDTQYF
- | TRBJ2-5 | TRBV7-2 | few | TGTGCCAGCAGCTTAGAGTTTCCGGGGCAAGAGACCCAGTACTTC | CASSLEFPGQETQYF
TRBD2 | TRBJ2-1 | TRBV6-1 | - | TGTGCCAGCAGTCCCCCGGGGGGGTCCAGTTACTCCTACAATGAGCAGTTCTTC | CASSPPGGSSYSYNEQFF
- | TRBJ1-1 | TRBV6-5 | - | TGTGCCAGCAGTTACGGGCGGAATATTAACACTGAAGCTTTCTTT | CASSYGRNINTEAFF
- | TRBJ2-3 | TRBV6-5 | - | TGTGCCAGCAGTTACTCTTGGGAAGGGGTTAGCACAGATACGCAGTATTTT | CASSYSWEGVSTDTQYF